This T cell receptor beta chain was sequenced during a study of early stage breast cancer tumors. Study at large: Invasive lobular carcinomas made up four of 12 ER+/PR+/HER2- tumors.

V lost 4 bases, J lost 7 bases, and 11 bases lay in between. The CDR3 consists of 12 residues. The germline CDR1 and CDR2 sequences are SQVTM and ANQGSEA. Findings and caveats of the study: Comparing each tissue with blood distinguished tumor from normal in about 85% of the 16 patients. Compared with adjacent normal breast, tumors showed about 2.5-fold denser, more clonal T cells. Most shared enriched TCRB sequences were commonly generated ones.

A remark on this clone: Its antigen is undetermined.

Sequencing used immunoSEQ multiplex PCR; TCRdb keeps in-frame clones, though not all of them. This table has roughly 5,000 clones, under 80% appearing once. V usage is TRBV29-1 and J usage is TRBJ2-1; no clear D gene. The sequenced sample consisted of breast tumor tissue. This receptor was identified in a person in their sixties with breast cancer. This CDR3 is CSVVWALNEQFF. Written as DNA, the CDR3 is TGCAGCGTTGTTTGGGCATTGAATGAGCAGTTCTTC.